This TCR beta chain is from a study of sequential checkpoint blockade in melanoma. Clones were read by immunoSEQ multiplex PCR, and TCRdb kept only the in-frame ones, dropping some. The table has fewer than 25,000 clones, 80% to 85% seen once. The V and J ends lost 2 bases and 3 bases respectively, with 8 bases between them. CDR1 and CDR2 from the germline V gene are MGHRA and YSYEKL. The CDR3 consists of 13 residues. This sample's treatment: randomized to nivolumab then ipilimumab (arm A) or the reverse (arm B). DNA-damaging chemotherapy had not been given to any patient beforehand. From thawed PBMCs, live CD3+CD8+ cells negative for CD19 and CD56 were sorted.

The J gene is TRBJ2-7, the V gene TRBV4-1, with a weak D call TRBD2 (5 bases). The receptor comes from a human donor with melanoma. The source was CD8+ T cells sorted from blood (inferred from file names), collected from a patient given nivolumab and ipilimumab in sequence. Written as DNA, the CDR3 is TGCGCCAGCAGCCAAATACGGGACTACGAGCAGTACTTC. Amino acids: CASSQIRDYEQYF.